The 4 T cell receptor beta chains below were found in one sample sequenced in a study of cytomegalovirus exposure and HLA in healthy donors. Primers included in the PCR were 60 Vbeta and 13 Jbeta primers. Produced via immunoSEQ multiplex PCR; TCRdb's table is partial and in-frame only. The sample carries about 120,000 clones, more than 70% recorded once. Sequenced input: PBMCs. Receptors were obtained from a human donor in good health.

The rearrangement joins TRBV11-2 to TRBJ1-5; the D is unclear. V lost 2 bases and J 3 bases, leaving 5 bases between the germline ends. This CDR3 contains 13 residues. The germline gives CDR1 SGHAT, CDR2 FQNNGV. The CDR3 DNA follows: TGTGCCAGCAGCTTACCAGTCAATCAGCCCCAGCATTTT. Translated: CASSLPVNQPQHF.

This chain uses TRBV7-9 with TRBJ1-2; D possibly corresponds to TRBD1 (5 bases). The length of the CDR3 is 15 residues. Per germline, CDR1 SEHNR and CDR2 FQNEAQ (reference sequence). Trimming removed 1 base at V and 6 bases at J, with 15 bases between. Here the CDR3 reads CASSLGTGGSDGYTF. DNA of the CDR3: TGTGCCAGCAGCTTAGGGACCGGGGGATCGGATGGCTACACCTTC. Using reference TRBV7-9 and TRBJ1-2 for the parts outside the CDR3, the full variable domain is DTGVSQNPRHKITKRGQNVTFRCDPISEHNRLYWYRQTLGQGPEFLTYFQNEAQLEKSRLLSDRFSAERPKGSFSTLEIQRTEQGDSAMYLCASSLGTGGSDGYTFGSGTRLTVV.

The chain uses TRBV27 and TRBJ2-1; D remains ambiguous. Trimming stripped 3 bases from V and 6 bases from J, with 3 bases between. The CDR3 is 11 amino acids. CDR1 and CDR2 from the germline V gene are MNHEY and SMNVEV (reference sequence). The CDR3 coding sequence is TGTGCCAGCAGTTTCTTCAATGAGCAGTTCTTC. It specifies CASSFFNEQFF.

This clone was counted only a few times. CDR3 nucleotides: TGTGCCACGTATCGAGCCGGGACAGGTTTTTACGAGCAGTACTTC. Its translation: CATYRAGTGFYEQYF. V is TRBV6-5 and J is TRBJ2-7; 8 bases are a match to TRBD1. Germline CDR1 MNHEY, CDR2 SVGAGI. V was pared by 10 bases and J by 4 bases, with 15 bases of the junction left unmatched. The CDR3 covers 15 residues.